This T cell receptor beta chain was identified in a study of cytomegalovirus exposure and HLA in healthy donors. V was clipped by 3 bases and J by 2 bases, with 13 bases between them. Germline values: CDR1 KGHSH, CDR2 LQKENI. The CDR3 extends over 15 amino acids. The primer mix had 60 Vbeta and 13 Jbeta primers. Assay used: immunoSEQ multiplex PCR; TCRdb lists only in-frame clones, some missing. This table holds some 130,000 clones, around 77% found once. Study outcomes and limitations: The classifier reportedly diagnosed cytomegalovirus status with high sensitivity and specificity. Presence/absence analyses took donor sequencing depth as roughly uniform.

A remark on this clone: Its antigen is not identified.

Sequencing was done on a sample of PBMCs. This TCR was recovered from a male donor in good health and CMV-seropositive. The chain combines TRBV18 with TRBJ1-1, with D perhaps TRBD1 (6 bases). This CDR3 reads CASSPKTGGNTEAFF. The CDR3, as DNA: TGTGCCAGCTCACCCAAGACAGGAGGTAACACTGAAGCTTTCTTT.